The clone carrying this T cell receptor beta chain was seen many times. The antigen remains unidentified. The data were taken from a study of T cells in Graves' hyperthyroidism and ophthalmopathy. Broader study findings: Blood shared most expanded thyroid clonotypes above 0.001. Progression to ophthalmopathy was predicted a median of 6.5 months early.

Authors of the study amplified TCR beta CDR3 regions from RNA transcripts. In the first-round RT-PCR of the TCR CDR3, the HTBI primer set was used. Using its own MiXCR run on the multiplex PCR reads, TCRdb lists one record per CDR3 protein. The sample yields about 480,000 distinct CDR3 sequences, roughly an eighth seen once. Graves' hyperthyroidism showing no ophthalmopathy progression within 18 months was considered stable. Germline CDR1 is SGHAT and CDR2 is FQNNGV. CDR3 size: 15 residues. J gave up 0 bases and V 0 bases, and 2 bases lay outside the gene matches. The specimen was blood. The sequence was collected from a woman aged 18 to 35 with Graves' hyperthyroidism. The rearrangement joins TRBV11-2 to TRBJ2-7, with 7 bases aligning to TRBD2. The CDR3 DNA sequence: TGTGCCAGCAGCTTAGAAGCGGGAAGCTCCTACGAGCAGTACGTC. This codes for CASSLEAGSSYEQYV.